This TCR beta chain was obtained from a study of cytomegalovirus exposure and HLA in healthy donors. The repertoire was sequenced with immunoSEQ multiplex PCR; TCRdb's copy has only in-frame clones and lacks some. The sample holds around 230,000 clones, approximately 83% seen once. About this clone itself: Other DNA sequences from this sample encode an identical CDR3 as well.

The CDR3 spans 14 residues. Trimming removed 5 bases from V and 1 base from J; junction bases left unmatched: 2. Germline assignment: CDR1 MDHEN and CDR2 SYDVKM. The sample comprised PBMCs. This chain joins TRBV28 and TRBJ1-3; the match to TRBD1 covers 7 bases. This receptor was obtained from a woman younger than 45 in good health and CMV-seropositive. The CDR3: CASSPGGSGNTIYF. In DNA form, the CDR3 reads TGTGCCAGCAGTCCAGGGGGTTCTGGAAACACCATATATTTT.